A single sample gave rise to the 4 T cell receptor beta chains below, sequenced in a study of blood T cells in healthy people across ages. Together with a sample-barcoded 5' primer, a J-beta primer mix was included in a second PCR lasting about 7 to 12 cycles. TCRdb reanalysed the 5' RACE reads using MiXCR and keeps one entry per CDR3 protein. The table has 800,000 to 950,000 distinct CDR3 sequences, about 28% seen once; the top ten hold 10%. These data are also associated with another study on T cells of mothers and their children.

The sequenced material came from blood. The receptor source for this set is a woman between 35 and 50 years old in good health.

The table lists this clonotype with many counts. This rearrangement joins TRBV24-1 to TRBJ1-2; D is uncertain. This CDR3 region has 12 residues. The V gene's germline CDR1 is KGHDR and CDR2 SFDVKD. V was clipped by 5 bases and J by 5 bases, with 8 bases between them. The CDR3 here is CATSAPVYGYTF. Here the CDR3 DNA reads TGTGCCACCAGTGCTCCTGTTTATGGCTACACCTTC.

The CDR3 loop reads CASSLGIIGNQPQHF. The CDR3 nucleotides read TGCGCCAGCAGCTTGGGGATAATCGGCAATCAGCCCCAGCATTTT. This chain joins TRBV5-1 and TRBJ1-5; D remains ambiguous. The CDR3 loop spans 15 amino acids. The germline V gene has CDR1 SGHRS and CDR2 YFSETQ. The ends were cut back, 0 bases at V and 2 bases at J, with 9 bases in the middle.

V and J are TRBV7-9 and TRBJ2-7, with TRBD1 as a possible D gene (5 bases). Germline CDR1 reads SEHNR; CDR2 reads FQNEAQ (reference sequence). The CDR3 consists of 13 residues. CDR3 sequence reads: CTSSDIVSYEQYV. In nucleotides, the CDR3 is TGTACCAGCTCGGACATAGTCTCCTACGAGCAGTACGTC.

This clonotype was recorded many times. The chain recombines TRBV7-3 with TRBJ2-5; no clear D gene. The CDR3 is made up of 13 amino acids. Germline V CDR1 and CDR2: SGHTA, FQGTGA. Trimming stripped 5 bases from V and 4 bases from J, with 11 bases between. The CDR3 DNA reads TGTGCCAGCAGCCCAAGGAAACGAGAGACCCAGTACTTC. It translates to CASSPRKRETQYF.